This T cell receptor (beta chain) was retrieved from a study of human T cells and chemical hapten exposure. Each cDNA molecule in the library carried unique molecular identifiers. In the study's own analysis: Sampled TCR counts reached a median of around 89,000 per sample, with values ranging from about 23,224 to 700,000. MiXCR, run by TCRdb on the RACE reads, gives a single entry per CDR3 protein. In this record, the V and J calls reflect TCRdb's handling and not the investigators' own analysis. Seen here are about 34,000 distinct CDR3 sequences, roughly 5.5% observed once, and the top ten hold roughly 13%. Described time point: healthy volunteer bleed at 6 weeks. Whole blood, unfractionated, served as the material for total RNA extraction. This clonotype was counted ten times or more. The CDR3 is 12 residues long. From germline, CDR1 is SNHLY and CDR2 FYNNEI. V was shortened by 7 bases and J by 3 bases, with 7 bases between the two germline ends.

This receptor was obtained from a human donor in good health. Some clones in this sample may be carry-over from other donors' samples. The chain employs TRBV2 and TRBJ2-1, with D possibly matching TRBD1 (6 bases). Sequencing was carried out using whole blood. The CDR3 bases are TGTGCCAGCACGGACAGCTACAATGAGCAGTTCTTC. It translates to CASTDSYNEQFF.